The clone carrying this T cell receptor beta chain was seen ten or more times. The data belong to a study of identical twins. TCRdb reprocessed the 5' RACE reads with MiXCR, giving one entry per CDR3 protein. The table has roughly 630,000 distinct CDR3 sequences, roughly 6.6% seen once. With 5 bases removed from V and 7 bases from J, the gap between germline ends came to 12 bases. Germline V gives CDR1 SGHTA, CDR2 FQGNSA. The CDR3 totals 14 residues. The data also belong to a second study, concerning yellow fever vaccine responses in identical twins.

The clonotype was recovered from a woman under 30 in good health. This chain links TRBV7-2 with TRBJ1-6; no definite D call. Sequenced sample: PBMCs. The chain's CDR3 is CASSMNPGNSPLHF. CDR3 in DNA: TGTGCCAGCAGCATGAATCCTGGAAATTCACCCCTCCACTTT. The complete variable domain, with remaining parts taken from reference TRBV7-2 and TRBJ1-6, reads GAGVSQSPSNKVTEKGKDVELRCDPISGHTALYWYRQSLGQGLEFLIYFQGNSAPDKSGLPSDRFSAERTGGSVSTLTIQRTQQEDSAVYLCASSMNPGNSPLHFGNGTRLTVT.